This T cell receptor (beta chain) was identified during a study of blood T cell repertoires in COVID-19. Background on the study: Spain, Italy and the United States supplied samples that represented acute and convalescent COVID-19. PBMCs, B-cell-depleted T cells, or T cells were the source of the cDNA or gDNA that made up the material.

Original analysis: Researchers report that nucleated cell counts were estimated from reference gene primer amplification. The assay was immunoSEQ multiplex PCR, and TCRdb's table has in-frame clones only and misses some. D and trimming were read from the DNA, whereas the V and J calls and clone size are those reported in that table. The sample lists approximately 91,000 clones; approximately 77% were seen once. Looked up from germline, CDR1 is GTSNPN and CDR2 is SVGIG (reference sequence). There are 15 residues in the CDR3. The germline V and J ends were trimmed by 3 bases and 2 bases, with 14 bases remaining between them.

The chain is built from TRBV30 and TRBJ1-3; tentatively, D is TRBD1 (6 bases). This TCR derives from a woman of 80 years or more with acute or convalescent COVID-19. The sample consisted of peripheral blood. The CDR3: CAWRAPGGPGNTIYF. In DNA, the CDR3 is TGTGCCTGGAGGGCGCCCGGGGGGCCTGGAAACACCATATATTTT.